Below are 29 T cell receptor beta chains sequenced from a single sample in a study of intratumoral heterogeneity in liver cancer. The method was immunoSEQ multiplex PCR; TCRdb's version includes in-frame clones alone and lacks a portion of them. The sample includes 20,000 to 25,000 clones, 73% seen only once; the top ten take about 17%. The sequencing here drew on tumor-adjacent normal tissue, taken before any cancer treatment. All receptors come from a woman in her 70s with hepatocellular carcinoma.

The DNA of the CDR3 is TGTGCCAGCAGCTCCGTTTCTGGCAATGAGCAGTTCTTC. This codes for CASSSVSGNEQFF. The chain carries TRBV7-8 and TRBJ2-1; D call uncertain. Germline V lookup: CDR1 SGHVS, CDR2 FQNEAQ. The CDR3 has 13 amino acids. Trimming took off 4 bases at V and 6 bases at J, with 10 bases between the two ends.

The chain joins TRBV9 to TRBJ2-1, with 15 positions matching TRBD2. The J segment lost 1 base and the V segment lost 0 bases, leaving 2 bases of the junction unmatched. Germline CDR1 and CDR2: SGDLS and YYNGEE. The length of the CDR3 is 18 residues. The CDR3 DNA reads TGTGCCAGCAGCGTAGCGGGACTAGCGGGAGGTTCCTACAATGAGCAGTTCTTC. The encoded protein is CASSVAGLAGGSYNEQFF. Full variable domain (missing parts from reference TRBV9 and TRBJ2-1): DSGVTQTPKHLITATGQRVTLRCSPRSGDLSVYWYQQSLDQGLQFLIQYYNGEERAKGNILERFSAQQFPDLHSELNLSSLELGDSALYFCASSVAGLAGGSYNEQFFGPGTRLTVL.

The rearrangement links TRBV28 to TRBJ1-2; D gene ambiguous. Germline V CDR1 and CDR2: MDHEN, SYDVKM. The CDR3 has 12 amino acids. Trimming removed 8 bases at V and 0 bases at J, with 7 bases between. CDR3 DNA: TGTGCCAGCGAGGAAGCTAACTATGGCTACACCTTC. Translated: CASEEANYGYTF.

The gene calls are TRBV10-3 and TRBJ2-7; possible D gene TRBD2, 6 bases. Looked up from germline, CDR1 is ENHRY and CDR2 is SYGVKD. This CDR3 region has 14 residues. Trimming pared 4 bases from V and 6 bases from J, leaving 16 bases between. CDR3 coding DNA: TGTGCCATCAGTGGGACTAACGGAGTTCGCGAGCAGTACTTC. As protein: CAISGTNGVREQYF.

This clone appeared once. The chain has TRBV24-1 and TRBJ2-3, with 7 bases fitting TRBD1. CDR1 is KGHDR and CDR2 is SFDVKD in the germline V gene. This CDR3 is built from 17 residues. Losses at the gene ends were 7 bases for V and 1 base for J; bases not matched to a gene: 13. This CDR3 is CATSRRDSDPGTDTQYF. The DNA of the CDR3 is TGTGCCACCAGCCGCCGGGACAGCGACCCAGGCACAGATACGCAGTATTTT.

This chain uses TRBV6-5 with TRBJ1-5, with D unclear. CDR1 is MNHEY and CDR2 is SVGAGI in the germline V gene. V was shortened by 6 bases and J by 7 bases, with 10 bases between the two germline ends. The CDR3 runs 12 residues. CDR3 bases: TGTGCCAGCAGGACTCCCGGGCAGCCCCAGCATTTT. This gives the protein CASRTPGQPQHF.

The V call is TRBV27, the J call TRBJ2-7; 7 bases agree with TRBD1. Germline lookup yields CDR1 MNHEY and CDR2 SMNVEV (reference sequence). This CDR3 has 17 amino acids. The V gene end was trimmed by 0 bases and the J gene end by 3 bases; junction bases not matched to a gene: 11. The CDR3 loop is CASSLSSFTGQNYEQYF. The CDR3 bases are TGTGCCAGCAGTTTATCCAGTTTTACGGGACAGAACTACGAGCAGTACTTC.

The gene calls are TRBV6-4 and TRBJ2-3; 8 nucleotides line up with TRBD2. The length of the CDR3 is 14 residues. V lost 3 bases and J lost 1; bases outside the gene matches: 0. Germline V gene sequence: CDR1 MRHNA, CDR2 SNTAGT. DNA for the CDR3: TGTGCCAGCAGTGAAGCGGGAGGCACAGATACGCAGTATTTT. Protein sequence: CASSEAGGTDTQYF.

The table lists this clone with a few counts. The gene calls are TRBV9 and TRBJ2-1, with D maybe TRBD2 (6 bases). Trimming removed 0 bases at V and 6 bases at J, with 16 bases between. The CDR3 has 16 amino acids. CDR1 SGDLS and CDR2 YYNGEE come from the germline V gene. The CDR3 nucleotides are TGTGCCAGCAGCGTAGGGGCGGGGACCCAGTCCAATGAGCAGTTCTTC. Its protein product is CASSVGAGTQSNEQFF.

V is TRBV7-8 and J is TRBJ1-5; 9 nucleotides line up with TRBD1. CDR1 is SGHVS and CDR2 is FQNEAQ in the germline V gene. Trimming removed 5 bases from V and 3 bases from J; junction bases left unmatched: 8. This CDR3 spans 16 amino acids. CDR3 coding DNA: TGTGCCAGCAGCATCCGGGACAGGGTGGACAATCAGCCCCAGCATTTT. It translates to CASSIRDRVDNQPQHF.

The J gene is TRBJ2-3, the V gene TRBV19; possible D gene TRBD1, 7 bases. CDR3 length equals 14 residues. Trimming removed 9 bases from V and 2 bases from J, with 15 bases in between. Germline V gene data show CDR1 as LNHDA and CDR2 as SQIVND (reference sequence). CDR3 DNA sequence: TGTGCCAGCAAAAGCAGGGGGGCCACAGATACGCAGTATTTT. This encodes CASKSRGATDTQYF.

This clone has just one count. The rearrangement joins TRBV5-1 to TRBJ2-5, with 13 bases aligning to TRBD2. This CDR3 is 16 amino acids long. The J segment lost 4 bases and the V segment lost 3 bases, leaving 6 bases of the junction unmatched. The germline V gene encodes CDR1 SGHRS and CDR2 YFSETQ. The CDR3 DNA follows: TGCGCCAGCAGCTCCGGACTAGCGGGAGAAGCAGAGACCCAGTACTTC. Translation: CASSSGLAGEAETQYF.

The rearrangement joins TRBV27 to TRBJ1-5, with TRBD1 matching 9 bases. Trimming cost V 4 bases and J 4 bases; bases outside gene matches: 5. This CDR3 has 15 amino acids. Germline values: CDR1 MNHEY, CDR2 SMNVEV (reference sequence). The CDR3 DNA reads as TGTGCCAGCAGTTCGGGACAGGGAAGAAATCAGCCCCAGCATTTT. Its protein is CASSSGQGRNQPQHF.

The chain is built from TRBV15 and TRBJ2-5; 7 bases are a match to TRBD1. This CDR3 comprises 14 residues. The junction had 8 bases not matched to a gene; V was cut back by 5 bases and J by 5 bases. The V gene's germline CDR1 is LNHNV and CDR2 YYDKDF (reference sequence). The DNA of the CDR3 is TGTGCCACCAGCGACGACACAGGGGTCGAGACCCAGTACTTC. Translated: CATSDDTGVETQYF. The complete variable domain, with remaining parts taken from reference TRBV15 and TRBJ2-5, reads DAMVIQNPRYQVTQFGKPVTLSCSQTLNHNVMYWYQQKSSQAPKLLFHYYDKDFNNEADTPDNFQSRRPNTSFCFLDIRSPGLGDTAMYLCATSDDTGVETQYFGPGTRLLVL.

The chain has TRBV4-1 and TRBJ2-2, with D maybe TRBD2 (6 bases). V was pared by 6 bases and J by 5 bases, with 25 bases between. Per germline, CDR1 MGHRA and CDR2 YSYEKL. The CDR3 contains 18 residues. CDR3 in amino acids: CASRFYPQAGGGTGELFF. For the CDR3, the DNA is TGCGCCAGCAGGTTTTACCCCCAAGCGGGTGGCGGGACCGGGGAGCTGTTTTTT.

The chain recombines TRBV5-4 with TRBJ2-2, with D perhaps being TRBD1 or TRBD2 (5 bases each). V lost 1 base and J 8 bases, leaving 15 bases between the germline ends. This CDR3 spans 15 amino acids. CDR1 SGHNT and CDR2 YYREEE come from the germline V gene (reference sequence). In DNA form, the CDR3 reads TGTGCCAGCAGCTTGAAACCGGGACCCTCGGGGGAGCTGTTTTTT. Its translation: CASSLKPGPSGELFF.

The gene calls are TRBV5-1 and TRBJ1-6; D unclear. The germline V and J ends were trimmed by 4 bases and 6 bases, with 17 bases remaining between them. Germline-derived CDR1 and CDR2 are SGHRS and YFSETQ. The CDR3 contains 16 residues. CDR3 nucleotides: TGCGCCAGCAGCAGAGGCCTCGGGGAAGGTAATTCACCCCTCCACTTT. Translation: CASSRGLGEGNSPLHF.

The chain is built from TRBV6-5 and TRBJ1-5; TRBD1 aligns across 9 bases. Germline lookup yields CDR1 MNHEY and CDR2 SVGAGI. V trimming: 6 bases; J trimming: 7 bases; junction bases outside the gene matches: 7. This CDR3 is 14 amino acids long. CDR3 region: CASSRTGVGQPQHF. The CDR3 DNA sequence: TGTGCCAGCAGCCGGACAGGGGTAGGGCAGCCCCAGCATTTT.

The chain carries TRBV28 and TRBJ1-2; TRBD1 might be the D (5 bases). Deletions cut 8 bases from V and 0 bases from J, with 19 bases between. Germline V gene data show CDR1 as MDHEN and CDR2 as SYDVKM. The CDR3 spans 16 residues. CDR3 in DNA: TGTGCCAGCGGGGGAGTCCGGGACGGAGCTAACTATGGCTACACCTTC. Translation gives CASGGVRDGANYGYTF.

The rearrangement links TRBV9 to TRBJ1-4; no clear D gene. This CDR3 is 15 amino acids long. Germline CDR1 is SGDLS and CDR2 is YYNGEE. Trimming left V 4 bases short and J 0 bases short, with 10 bases between. The CDR3 region is CASSPRPTTNEKLFF. The CDR3 DNA reads TGTGCCAGCAGCCCGAGACCCACAACTAATGAAAAACTGTTTTTT.

V gene TRBV28 combines with J gene TRBJ2-3, with TRBD1 matching 8 bases. The J segment lost 5 bases and the V segment lost 10 bases, leaving 8 bases of the junction unmatched. Germline-derived CDR1 and CDR2 are MDHEN and SYDVKM. The CDR3 is 13 residues long. The CDR3: CATGQGLGDTQYF. CDR3 nucleotide sequence: TGTGCCACCGGACAGGGCTTAGGAGATACGCAGTATTTT. Based on the CDR3 plus reference TRBV28 and TRBJ2-3, the full variable domain is DVKVTQSSRYLVKRTGEKVFLECVQDMDHENMFWYRQDPGLGLRLIYFSYDVKMKEKGDIPEGYSVSREKKERFSLILESASTNQTSMYLCATGQGLGDTQYFGPGTRLTVL.

This clone was observed a single time. The chain employs TRBV28 and TRBJ2-7, with a possible D match to TRBD2 (6 bases). The CDR3 spans 14 residues. Germline CDR1 and CDR2: MDHEN and SYDVKM. Trimming took off 3 bases at V and 4 bases at J, with 13 bases between the two ends. The CDR3 region is CASSFGGSRYEQYF. CDR3 nucleotide sequence: TGTGCCAGCAGTTTCGGGGGTTCACGGTACGAGCAGTACTTC.

The V gene is TRBV5-1, the J gene TRBJ2-6, with TRBD2 matching 7 bases. V gave up 7 bases and J gave up 2 bases; unmatched junction bases: 6. Germline loops: CDR1 SGHRS, CDR2 YFSETQ. CDR3 size: 15 residues. DNA for the CDR3: TGCGCCAGCGGACTAGTATTTACTGGGGCCAACGTCCTGACTTTC. This encodes CASGLVFTGANVLTF.

This clone was picked up one time. The chain carries TRBV4-2 and TRBJ2-4, with 8 nucleotides matching TRBD2. The ends lost 0 bases at V and 2 bases at J; junction bases unmatched: 6. The CDR3 is made up of 17 amino acids. Germline values: CDR1 LGHNA, CDR2 YNFKEQ. CDR3 bases: TGTGCCAGCAGCCAAGAAGCGGGAGTCGTGACCAAAAACATTCAGTACTTC. It encodes CASSQEAGVVTKNIQYF.

The chain carries TRBV10-2 and TRBJ2-7, with TRBD2 as a possible D gene (6 bases). V gave up 10 bases and J gave up 5 bases, with 18 bases separating them. The CDR3 has 13 residues. Germline V gene sequence: CDR1 WSHSY, CDR2 SAAADI. CDR3: CATSGGGINEQYF. The CDR3 DNA reads TGCGCCACCTCCGGTGGCGGGATTAACGAGCAGTACTTC.

The chain uses TRBV5-1 and TRBJ2-5; 10 bases map to TRBD2. With 4 bases clipped from V and 10 bases from J, the junction kept 10 bases outside the gene matches. This CDR3 is built from 14 residues. From germline, CDR1 is SGHRS and CDR2 YFSETQ. The CDR3 reads CASSVASGSGNQYF. CDR3 in DNA: TGCGCCAGCAGCGTCGCTAGCGGGAGCGGGAACCAGTACTTC.

Concerning this clone: The sample holds other DNA sequences that translate to the same CDR3. The gene calls are TRBV19 and TRBJ2-1; 11 nucleotides line up with TRBD2. V lost 6 bases and J lost 5; bases outside the gene matches: 3. Germline V gene sequence: CDR1 LNHDA, CDR2 SQIVND (reference sequence). This CDR3 has 14 amino acids. The CDR3 region is CASRLAGGDNEQFF. The CDR3 nucleotides read TGTGCCAGTAGATTAGCGGGAGGGGACAATGAGCAGTTCTTC. The full variable domain, rest sourced from reference TRBV19 and TRBJ2-1, is DGGITQSPKYLFRKEGQNVTLSCEQNLNHDAMYWYRQDPGQGLRLIYYSQIVNDFQKGDIAEGYSVSREKKESFPLTVTSAQKNPTAFYLCASRLAGGDNEQFFGPGTRLTVL.

The V call is TRBV7-9, the J call TRBJ2-7; D gene uncertain. Trimming stripped 10 bases from V and 2 bases from J, with 9 bases between. CDR3 length: 11 residues. Germline CDR1 SEHNR, CDR2 FQNEAQ (reference sequence). CDR3 sequence (DNA): TGTGCCACAGAACCTACCTACGAGCAGTACTTC. Its protein product is CATEPTYEQYF. The full variable domain, with the rest looked up from reference TRBV7-9 and TRBJ2-7, is DTGVSQNPRHKITKRGQNVTFRCDPISEHNRLYWYRQTLGQGPEFLTYFQNEAQLEKSRLLSDRFSAERPKGSFSTLEIQRTEQGDSAMYLCATEPTYEQYFGPGTRLTVT.

The J gene is TRBJ1-5, the V gene TRBV5-1, with D maybe TRBD1 (5 bases). V gave up 0 bases and J gave up 5 bases, with 6 bases separating them. The CDR3 loop spans 13 amino acids. Germline V lookup: CDR1 SGHRS, CDR2 YFSETQ. The chain's CDR3 is CASSLGGDQPQHF. The CDR3 DNA sequence: TGCGCCAGCAGCTTGGGGGGGGATCAGCCCCAGCATTTT.